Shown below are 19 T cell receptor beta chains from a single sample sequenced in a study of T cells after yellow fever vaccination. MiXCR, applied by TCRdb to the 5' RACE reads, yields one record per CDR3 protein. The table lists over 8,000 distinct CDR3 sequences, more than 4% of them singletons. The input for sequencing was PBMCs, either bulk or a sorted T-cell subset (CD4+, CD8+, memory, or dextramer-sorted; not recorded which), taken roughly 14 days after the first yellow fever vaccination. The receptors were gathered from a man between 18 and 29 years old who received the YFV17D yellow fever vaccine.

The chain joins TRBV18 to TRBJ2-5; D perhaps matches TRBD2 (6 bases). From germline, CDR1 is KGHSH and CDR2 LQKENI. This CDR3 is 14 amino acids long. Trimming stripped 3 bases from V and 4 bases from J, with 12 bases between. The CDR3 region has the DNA TGTGCCAGCTCACCGCGGGACGGGAGAGAGACCCAGTACTTC. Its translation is CASSPRDGRETQYF.

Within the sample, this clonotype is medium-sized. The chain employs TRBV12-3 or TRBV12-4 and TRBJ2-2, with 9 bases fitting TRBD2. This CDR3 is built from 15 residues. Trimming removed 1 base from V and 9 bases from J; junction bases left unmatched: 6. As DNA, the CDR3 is TGTGCCAGCAGTTTAGGGGCGGGGGGGCTCCGGGAGCTGTTTTTT. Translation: CASSLGAGGLRELFF.

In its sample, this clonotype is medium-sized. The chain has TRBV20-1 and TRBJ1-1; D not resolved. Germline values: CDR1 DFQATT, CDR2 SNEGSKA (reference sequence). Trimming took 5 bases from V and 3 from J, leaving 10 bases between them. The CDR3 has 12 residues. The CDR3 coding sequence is TGCAGTGCTGGCCGCGGGGACACTGAAGCTTTCTTT. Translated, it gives CSAGRGDTEAFF.

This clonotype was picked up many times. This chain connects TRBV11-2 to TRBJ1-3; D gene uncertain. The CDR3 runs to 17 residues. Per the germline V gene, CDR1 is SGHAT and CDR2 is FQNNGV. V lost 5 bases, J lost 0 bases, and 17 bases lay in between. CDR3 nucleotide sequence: TGTGCCAGCAGCCGAAACCCCAAGGGCCTCTCTGGAAACACCATATATTTT. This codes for CASSRNPKGLSGNTIYF.

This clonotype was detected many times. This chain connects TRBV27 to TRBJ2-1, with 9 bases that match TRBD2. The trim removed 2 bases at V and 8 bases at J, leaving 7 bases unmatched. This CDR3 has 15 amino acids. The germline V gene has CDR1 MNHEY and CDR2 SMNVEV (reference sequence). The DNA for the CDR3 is TGTGCCAGCAGTTTAACGGCTAGCGGGGTCCATGAGCAGTTCTTC. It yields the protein CASSLTASGVHEQFF.

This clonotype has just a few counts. The CDR3: CASKAGGPSETQYF. The CDR3 bases are TGTGCCAGCAAGGCGGGGGGGCCGTCGGAGACCCAGTACTTC. This chain uses TRBV7-8 with TRBJ2-5, with 9 nucleotides matching TRBD2. Trimming removed 7 bases from V and 5 bases from J; junction bases left unmatched: 8. The length of the CDR3 is 14 residues. Germline V gene sequence: CDR1 SGHVS, CDR2 FQNEAQ. The whole variable domain, remainder taken from reference TRBV7-8 and TRBJ2-5, is GAGVSQSPRYKVAKRGQDVALRCDPISGHVSLFWYQQALGQGPEFLTYFQNEAQLDKSGLPSDRFFAERPEGSVSTLKIQRTQQEDSAVYLCASKAGGPSETQYFGPGTRLLVL.

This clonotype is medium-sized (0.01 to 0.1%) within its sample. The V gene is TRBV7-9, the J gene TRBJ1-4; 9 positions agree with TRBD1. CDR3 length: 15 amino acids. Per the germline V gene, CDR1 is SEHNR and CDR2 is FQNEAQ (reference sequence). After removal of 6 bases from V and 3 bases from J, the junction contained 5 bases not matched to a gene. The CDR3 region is CASRYGTGPNEKLFF. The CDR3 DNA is TGTGCCAGCAGATACGGGACAGGGCCTAATGAAAAACTGTTTTTT.

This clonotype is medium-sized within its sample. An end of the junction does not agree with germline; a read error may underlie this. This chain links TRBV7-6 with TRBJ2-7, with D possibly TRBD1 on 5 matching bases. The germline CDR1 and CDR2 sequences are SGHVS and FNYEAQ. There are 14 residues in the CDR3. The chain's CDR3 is CASSLGGTSYEQYF. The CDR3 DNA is TGTGCCAGCAGCTTAGGGGGCACGTCCTATGAGCAGTACTTC.

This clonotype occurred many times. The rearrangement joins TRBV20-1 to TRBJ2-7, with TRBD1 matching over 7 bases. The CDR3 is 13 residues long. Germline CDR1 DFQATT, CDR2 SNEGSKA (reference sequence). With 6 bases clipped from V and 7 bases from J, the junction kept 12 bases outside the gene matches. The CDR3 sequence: CSARPRPGGEQYF. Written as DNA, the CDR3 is TGCAGTGCCAGACCACGGCCAGGGGGTGAGCAGTACTTC.

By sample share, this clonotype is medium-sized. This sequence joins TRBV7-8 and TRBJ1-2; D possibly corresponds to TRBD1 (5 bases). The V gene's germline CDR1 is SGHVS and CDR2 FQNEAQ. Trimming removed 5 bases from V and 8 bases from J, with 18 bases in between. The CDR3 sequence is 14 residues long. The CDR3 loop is CASSLGDSAIGYTF. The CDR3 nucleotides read TGTGCCAGCAGCCTTGGGGACTCAGCTATCGGCTACACCTTC.

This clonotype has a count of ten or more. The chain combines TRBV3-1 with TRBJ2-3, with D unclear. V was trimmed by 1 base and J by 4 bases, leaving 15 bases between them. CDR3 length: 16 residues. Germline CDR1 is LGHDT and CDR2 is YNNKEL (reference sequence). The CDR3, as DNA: TGTGCCAGCAGCCAAGGGGCGGTGGCCCTGGCAGATACGCAGTATTTT. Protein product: CASSQGAVALADTQYF.

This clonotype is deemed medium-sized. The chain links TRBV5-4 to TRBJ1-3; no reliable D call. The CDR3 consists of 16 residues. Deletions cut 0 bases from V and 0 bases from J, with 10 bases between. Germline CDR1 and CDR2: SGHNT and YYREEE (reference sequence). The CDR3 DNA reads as TGTGCCAGCAGCTTGGGGCAGCCCGACTCTGGAAACACCATATATTTT. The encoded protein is CASSLGQPDSGNTIYF.

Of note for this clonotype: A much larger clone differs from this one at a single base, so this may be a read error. CDR3 protein: CATTRDMNTEAFF. As DNA, the CDR3 is TGTGCCACCACGCGTGACATGAACACTGAAGCTTTCTTT. The chain carries TRBV15 and TRBJ1-1; no reliable D call. Germline CDR1 and CDR2: LNHNV and YYDKDF (reference sequence). Trimming left V 7 bases short and J 0 bases short, with 9 bases between. The CDR3 is 13 amino acids.

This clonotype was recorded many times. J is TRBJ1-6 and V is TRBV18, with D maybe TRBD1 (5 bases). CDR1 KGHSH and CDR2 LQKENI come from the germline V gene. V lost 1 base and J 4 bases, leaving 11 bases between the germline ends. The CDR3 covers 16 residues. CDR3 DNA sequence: TGTGCCAGCTCACCACTCGGGGGGAGTTATAATTCACCCCTCCACTTT. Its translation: CASSPLGGSYNSPLHF.

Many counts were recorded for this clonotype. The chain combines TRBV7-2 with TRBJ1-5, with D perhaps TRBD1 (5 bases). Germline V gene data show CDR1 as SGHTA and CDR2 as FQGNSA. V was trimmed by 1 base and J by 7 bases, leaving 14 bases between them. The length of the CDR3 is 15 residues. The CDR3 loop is CASSLDSRWGQPQHF. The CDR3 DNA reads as TGTGCCAGCAGCTTAGACTCGCGGTGGGGCCAGCCCCAGCATTTT.

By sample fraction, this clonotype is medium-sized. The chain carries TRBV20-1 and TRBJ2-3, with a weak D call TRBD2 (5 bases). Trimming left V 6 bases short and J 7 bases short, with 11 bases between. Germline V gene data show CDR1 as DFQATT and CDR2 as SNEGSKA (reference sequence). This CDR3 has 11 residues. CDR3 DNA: TGCAGTGCCCCCCGGGGAAATACGCAGTATTTT. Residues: CSAPRGNTQYF.

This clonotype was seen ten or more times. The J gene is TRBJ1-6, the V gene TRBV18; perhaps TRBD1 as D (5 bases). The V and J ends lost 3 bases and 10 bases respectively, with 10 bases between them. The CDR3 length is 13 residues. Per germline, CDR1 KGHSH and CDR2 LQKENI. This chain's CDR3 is CASSPPGDSPLHF. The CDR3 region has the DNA TGTGCCAGCTCACCCCCCGGGGACTCACCCCTCCACTTT.

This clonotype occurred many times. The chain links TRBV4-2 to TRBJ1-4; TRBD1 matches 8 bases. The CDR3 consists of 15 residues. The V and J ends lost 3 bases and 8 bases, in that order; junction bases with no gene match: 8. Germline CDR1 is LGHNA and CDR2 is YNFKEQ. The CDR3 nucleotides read TGTGCCAGCAGCCACCTGGACAGGGAAGCAGAAAAACTGTTTTTT. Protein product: CASSHLDREAEKLFF.

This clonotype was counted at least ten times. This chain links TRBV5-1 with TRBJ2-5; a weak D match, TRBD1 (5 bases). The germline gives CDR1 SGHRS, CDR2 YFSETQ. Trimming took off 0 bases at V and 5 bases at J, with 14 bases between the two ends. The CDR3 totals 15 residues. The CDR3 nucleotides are TGCGCCAGCAGCTTGGCCTCCAGGGCTGGGGAGACCCAGTACTTC. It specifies CASSLASRAGETQYF. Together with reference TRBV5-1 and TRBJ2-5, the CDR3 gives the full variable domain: KAGVTQTPRYLIKTRGQQVTLSCSPISGHRSVSWYQQTPGQGLQFLFEYFSETQRNKGNFPGRFSGRQFSNSRSEMNVSTLELGDSALYLCASSLASRAGETQYFGPGTRLLVL.